This record concerns one TCR beta chain sequence. Its specificity is not known. This CDR3 region has 14 residues. The germline CDR1 and CDR2 sequences are SGHTA and FQGTGA. This entry comes from a study of monozygotic twins with inflammatory bowel disease. It was about 4,000 ng of total RNA that each TCR library used. In eight separate reactions per sample, cDNA was generated. During cDNA synthesis, UMIs that each contained a 6-nucleotide sample barcode were added by means of template switching. From its re-call of the 5' RACE reads, TCRdb lists each CDR3 protein once, without DNA. This repertoire includes roughly 330,000 distinct CDR3 sequences. Study results and caveats: T cell subtypes were not distinguishable in this analysis.

The sequence was collected from a human donor with ulcerative colitis or Crohn's disease, or a healthy co-twin of an affected twin (not recorded which). The sample comprised blood. V is TRBV7-3 and J is TRBJ2-1; with no DNA, the TCRdb D assignment of TRBD1 cannot be verified. The CDR3 region is CASSQSGWGNEQFF.